The sequence of this T cell receptor (beta chain) was determined in a study of control samples from healthy donors and cancer patients. Assay: immunoSEQ multiplex PCR; the TCRdb copy retains only in-frame clones and omits some. The sample yields around 64,000 clones, roughly 89% seen once. This CDR3 region has 12 residues. Germline CDR1 SGHTA, CDR2 FQGTGA. Trimming left V 3 bases short and J 6 bases short, with 5 bases between. This clone is a singleton in its sample. J is TRBJ2-2 and V is TRBV7-3; TRBD2 might be the D (5 bases). The clonotype was recovered from a man in his fifties or sixties with colorectal cancer. Sequencing was carried out using PBMCs. The CDR3 is CASSFGAGELFF. The CDR3 region has the DNA TGTGCCAGCAGCTTCGGGGCCGGGGAGCTGTTTTTT.